A single sample is the source of the 6 T cell receptor beta chains below, sequenced in a study of T cell repertoires in cytomegalovirus infection. TCRdb itself ran the reads through MiXCR, one entry per CDR3 protein. The table lists about 740,000 distinct CDR3 sequences, about 30% of them singletons. Their recognized antigens are unknown. This specimen consisted of cultured PBMCs, obtained from culture after CMV antigen stimulation. The receptors were gathered from a human donor in good health (CMV status not recorded). Some clones in this sample may be carry-over from other donors' samples.

This clonotype turned up a few times. The genes are TRBV7-9 and TRBJ2-7; 10 bases map to TRBD2. V shed 5 bases, J shed 0 bases, and the junction held 7 bases outside the gene matches. The CDR3 has 16 amino acids. Germline V CDR1 and CDR2: SEHNR, FQNEAQ (reference sequence). The CDR3: CASSPGLAETSYEQYF. DNA for the CDR3: TGTGCCAGCAGCCCCGGACTAGCGGAGACCTCCTACGAGCAGTACTTC.

This rearrangement joins TRBV20-1 to TRBJ2-7; TRBD2 is a possible D gene (8 bases). Trimming shortened V by 5 bases and J by 6 bases, and 23 bases separated the two germline ends. The CDR3 contains 15 residues. In germline, CDR1 is DFQATT, CDR2 SNEGSKA (reference sequence). This chain's CDR3 is CSAPPGGREDREQYF. Written as DNA, the CDR3 is TGCAGTGCTCCCCCAGGGGGGCGGGAGGACCGCGAGCAGTACTTC.

As to this clonotype: The junction departs from the called germline gene at one end, perhaps through a read error. The chain couples TRBV7-3 to TRBJ2-3; D is ambiguous. This CDR3 is built from 14 residues. Germline assignment: CDR1 SGHTA and CDR2 FQGTGA. In DNA form, the CDR3 reads TGTGCCACCAGCCCCAGGAGCCACACAGATACGCAGTATTTT. It encodes CATSPRSHTDTQYF.

In this sample, this clonotype turned up a few times. This rearrangement joins TRBV6-6 to TRBJ2-7, with 7 bases fitting TRBD1. CDR1 and CDR2 (germline): MNHNY, SVGAGI (reference sequence). J lost 1 base, V lost 6 bases, and 15 bases had no gene match. The CDR3 has 17 residues. This CDR3 reads CASSALSAGGLSYEQYF. CDR3 coding DNA: TGTGCCAGCAGCGCCCTCTCGGCAGGGGGTCTATCCTACGAGCAGTACTTC.

V is TRBV27 and J is TRBJ2-2; possible D gene TRBD2, 5 bases. V was trimmed by 6 bases and J by 5 bases, leaving 19 bases between them. Germline CDR1 and CDR2: MNHEY and SMNVEV (reference sequence). CDR3 length: 16 residues. The CDR3: CASRINDIGGTGELFF. The CDR3 DNA sequence: TGTGCCAGCAGGATAAACGACATAGGAGGAACCGGGGAGCTGTTTTTT.

There are a few counts of this clonotype. V gene TRBV12-3 or TRBV12-4 combines with J gene TRBJ1-1; perhaps TRBD1 as D (5 bases). This CDR3 contains 14 residues. V lost 8 bases and J 4 bases, leaving 17 bases between the germline ends. The CDR3 sequence is CASGGGQPGTEAFF. The CDR3 nucleotides read TGTGCCAGCGGGGGAGGACAACCGGGCACTGAAGCTTTCTTT.